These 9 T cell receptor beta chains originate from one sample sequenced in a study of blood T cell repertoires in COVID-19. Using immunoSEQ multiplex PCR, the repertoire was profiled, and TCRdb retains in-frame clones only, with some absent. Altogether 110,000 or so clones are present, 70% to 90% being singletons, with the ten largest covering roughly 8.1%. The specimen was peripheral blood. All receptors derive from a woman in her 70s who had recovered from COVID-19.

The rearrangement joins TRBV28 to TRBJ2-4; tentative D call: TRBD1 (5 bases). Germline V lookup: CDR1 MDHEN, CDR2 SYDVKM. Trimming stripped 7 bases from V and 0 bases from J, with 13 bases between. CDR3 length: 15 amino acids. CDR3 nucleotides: TGTGCCAGCACCCAGGGATCCTTAGCCAAAAACATTCAGTACTTC. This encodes CASTQGSLAKNIQYF.

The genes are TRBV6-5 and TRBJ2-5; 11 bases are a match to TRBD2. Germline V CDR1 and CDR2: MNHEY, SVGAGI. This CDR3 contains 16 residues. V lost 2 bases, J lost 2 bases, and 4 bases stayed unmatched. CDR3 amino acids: CASSYGLAGGQETQYF. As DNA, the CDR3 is TGTGCCAGCAGTTACGGGCTAGCGGGAGGTCAAGAGACCCAGTACTTC.

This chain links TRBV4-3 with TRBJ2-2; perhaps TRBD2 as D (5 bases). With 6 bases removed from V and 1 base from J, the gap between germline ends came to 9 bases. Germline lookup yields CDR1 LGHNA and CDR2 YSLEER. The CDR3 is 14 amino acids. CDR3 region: CASRIGENTGELFF. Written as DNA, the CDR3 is TGCGCCAGCAGGATCGGGGAGAACACCGGGGAGCTGTTTTTT.

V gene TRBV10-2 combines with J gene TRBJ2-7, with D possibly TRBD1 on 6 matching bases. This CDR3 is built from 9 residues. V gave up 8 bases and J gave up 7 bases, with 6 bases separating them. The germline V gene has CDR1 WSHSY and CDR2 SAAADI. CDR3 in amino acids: CASQGEQYF. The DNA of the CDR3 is TGCGCCAGCCAGGGGGAGCAGTACTTC.

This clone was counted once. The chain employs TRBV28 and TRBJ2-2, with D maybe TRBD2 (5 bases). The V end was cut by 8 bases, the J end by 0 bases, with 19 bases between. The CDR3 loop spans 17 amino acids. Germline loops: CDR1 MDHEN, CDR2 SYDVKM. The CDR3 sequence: CASSSPRAGANTGELFF. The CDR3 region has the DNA TGTGCCAGCTCCTCCCCTCGAGCCGGGGCGAACACCGGGGAGCTGTTTTTT.

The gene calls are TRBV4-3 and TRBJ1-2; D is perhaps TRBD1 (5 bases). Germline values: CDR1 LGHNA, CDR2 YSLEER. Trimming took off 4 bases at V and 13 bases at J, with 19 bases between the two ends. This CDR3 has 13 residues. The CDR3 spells CASSLGPGEMPTF. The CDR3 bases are TGCGCCAGCAGCCTAGGGCCGGGGGAGATGCCCACCTTC.

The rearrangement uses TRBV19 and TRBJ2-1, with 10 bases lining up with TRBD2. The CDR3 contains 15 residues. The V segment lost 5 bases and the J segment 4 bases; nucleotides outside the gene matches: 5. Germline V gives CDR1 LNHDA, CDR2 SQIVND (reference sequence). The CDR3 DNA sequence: TGTGCCAGTAGTGTTACTAGCGGGGAGTACAATGAGCAGTTCTTC. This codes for CASSVTSGEYNEQFF.

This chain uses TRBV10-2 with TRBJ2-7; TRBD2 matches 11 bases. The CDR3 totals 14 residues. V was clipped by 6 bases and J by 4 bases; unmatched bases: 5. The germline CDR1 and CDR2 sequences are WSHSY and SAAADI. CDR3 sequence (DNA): TGCGCCAGCAGGGTAGCGGGAGGGCCGTACGAGCAGTACTTC. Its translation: CASRVAGGPYEQYF.

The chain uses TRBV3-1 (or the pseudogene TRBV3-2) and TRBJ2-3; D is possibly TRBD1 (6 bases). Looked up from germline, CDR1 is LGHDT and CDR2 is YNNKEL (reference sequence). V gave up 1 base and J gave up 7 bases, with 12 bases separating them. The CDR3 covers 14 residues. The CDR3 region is CASSQGLGAHTQYF. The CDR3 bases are TGTGCCAGCAGCCAAGGACTGGGGGCCCATACGCAGTATTTT.